One and the same sample provided the 17 T cell receptor beta chains below, sequenced in a study of read filtering for tumor transcriptome and immune sequencing. From 350 to 500 ng of RNA, a library with molecular barcoded alpha/delta and beta/gamma adaptors was made. TCRdb re-called the reads through MiXCR, storing one row per CDR3 protein. The sample includes 130,000 or so distinct CDR3 sequences, about 12% of them seen just once. Sample: a population of CD138-negative cells sorted from bone marrow. These receptors originate from a donor at least 40 years old with multiple myeloma.

This chain's CDR3 is CSAGDPTDTQYF. The DNA of the CDR3 is TGCAGTGCTGGGGATCCTACAGATACGCAGTATTTT. The chain joins TRBV20-1 to TRBJ2-3; D gene unclear. CDR1 and CDR2 from the germline V gene are DFQATT and SNEGSKA (reference sequence). The CDR3 length is 12 residues. V lost 5 bases and J lost 3, with 9 bases in between.

This clonotype was seen repeatedly, ten times or more. V and J are TRBV7-2 and TRBJ1-1; D is unclear. The CDR3 runs to 14 residues. Germline assignment: CDR1 SGHTA and CDR2 FQGNSA. The germline V and J ends were trimmed by 4 bases and 5 bases, with 14 bases remaining between them. The CDR3 nucleotides are TGTGCCAGCAGCTCCCCCCGGAGGGTTACTGAAGCTTTCTTT. Translated, it gives CASSSPRRVTEAFF.

This clonotype has ten or more counts. The chain is built from TRBV13 and TRBJ2-1, with D hard to call. The germline gives CDR1 PRHDT, CDR2 FYEKMQ (reference sequence). This CDR3 is built from 16 residues. Trimming took off 4 bases at V and 0 bases at J, with 13 bases between the two ends. CDR3 nucleotides: TGTGCCAGCAGCTCGACCCTTCAAAGCTCCTACAATGAGCAGTTCTTC. It yields the protein CASSSTLQSSYNEQFF. The entire variable domain, with the rest obtained from reference TRBV13 and TRBJ2-1, is as follows: AAGVIQSPRHLIKEKRETATLKCYPIPRHDTVYWYQQGPGQDPQFLISFYEKMQSDKGSIPDRFSAQQFSDYHSELNMSSLELGDSALYFCASSSTLQSSYNEQFFGPGTRLTVL.

This clonotype showed up many times. The chain couples TRBV6-6 to TRBJ1-1; D uncertain. The V and J ends lost 2 bases and 1 base respectively, with 5 bases between them. CDR1 MNHNY and CDR2 SVGAGI come from the germline V gene (reference sequence). This CDR3 comprises 13 residues. The DNA of the CDR3 is TGTGCCAGCAGTTACAAAGGGAACACTGAAGCTTTCTTT. Protein sequence: CASSYKGNTEAFF.

This clonotype was counted at least ten times. This chain uses TRBV7-3 with TRBJ1-1; TRBD1 is a possible D gene (5 bases). The germline V gene encodes CDR1 SGHTA and CDR2 FQGTGA. This CDR3 comprises 15 residues. V was pared by 0 bases and J by 1 base, with 9 bases between. The CDR3 DNA sequence: TGTGCCAGCAGCTTAACTTTCGGGGGGAACACTGAAGCTTTCTTT. Translation gives CASSLTFGGNTEAFF.

This clonotype was seen ten or more times. This chain links TRBV6-2 or TRBV6-3 with TRBJ2-1, with 8 bases lining up with TRBD2. The length of the CDR3 is 14 residues. With V trimmed by 4 bases and J by 6 bases, 5 bases remained unmatched. CDR1 is MNHEY and CDR2 is SVGEGT in the germline V gene. The CDR3 region has the DNA TGTGCCAGCAGTTGGCTAGCGGGTCCCAATGAGCAGTTCTTC. This codes for CASSWLAGPNEQFF.

Points on this clonotype: The junction shows a germline mismatch at one end, possibly a read error. The chain couples TRBV7-9 to TRBJ2-2; the D call may be TRBD1 or TRBD2 (6 bases each). Germline V gene data show CDR1 as SEHNR and CDR2 as FQNEAQ (reference sequence). CDR3 length: 16 residues. The DNA of the CDR3 is TGTGCCAGCAGCTTTGCGGGACACAGTTCTGGCGGGGAGTTGTTTTTT. Amino acids: CASSFAGHSSGGELFF.

The sample holds a few counts of this clonotype. V and J are TRBV19 and TRBJ2-1, with D uncertain. Germline V gene sequence: CDR1 LNHDA, CDR2 SQIVND (reference sequence). The CDR3 consists of 14 residues. V was trimmed by 3 bases and J by 5 bases, leaving 11 bases between them. The CDR3 spells CASSITVSHNEQFF. CDR3 DNA: TGTGCCAGTAGTATCACAGTATCCCACAATGAGCAGTTCTTC.

This clonotype was seen ten or more times. This could be a read error, since a much larger clone is one nucleotide away. The J gene is TRBJ2-7, the V gene TRBV5-6; D uncertain. The CDR3 spans 12 residues. CDR1 is SGHDT and CDR2 is YYEEEE in the germline V gene. In DNA, the CDR3 is TGTGCCAGCAGCCTCAGTACCTACGAGCAGTGCTTC. Its translation: CASSLSTYEQCF.

Ten or more counts support this clonotype. This chain joins TRBV7-6 and TRBJ2-3; D perhaps matches TRBD2 (6 bases). This CDR3 comprises 12 residues. The V and J ends lost 3 bases and 8 bases respectively, with 9 bases between them. Germline values: CDR1 SGHVS, CDR2 FNYEAQ. DNA for the CDR3: TGTGCCAGCAGCTTGACGGAGGGTACGCAGTATTTT. It specifies CASSLTEGTQYF.

This clonotype was seen ten or more times. This chain links TRBV7-6 with TRBJ2-6; no firm D call. V lost 5 bases and J lost 2, with 4 bases in between. This CDR3 spans 13 amino acids. CDR1 and CDR2 (germline): SGHVS, FNYEAQ. The CDR3 loop reads CASSPAGANVLTF. DNA for the CDR3: TGTGCCAGCAGCCCGGCTGGGGCCAACGTCCTGACTTTC. The full variable domain, in which reference TRBV7-6 and TRBJ2-6 provide the parts outside the CDR3, is GAGVSQSPRYKVTKRGQDVALRCDPISGHVSLYWYRQALGQGPEFLTYFNYEAQQDKSGLPNDRFSAERPEGSISTLTIQRTEQRDSAMYRCASSPAGANVLTFGAGSRLTVL.

This clonotype was seen at least ten times. The DNA for the CDR3 is TGTGCCAGCAGTTACGGCGTGGCCTACGAGCAGTACTTC. Its translation is CASSYGVAYEQYF. This chain connects TRBV6-6 to TRBJ2-7; D ambiguous. CDR3 length: 13 residues. The germline V gene encodes CDR1 MNHNY and CDR2 SVGAGI (reference sequence). V was trimmed by 2 bases and J by 2 bases, leaving 7 bases between them.

This clonotype was counted many times. This sequence joins TRBV30 and TRBJ2-7, with TRBD2 as a possible D gene (5 bases). Germline assignment: CDR1 GTSNPN and CDR2 SVGIG (reference sequence). V lost 2 bases, J lost 6 bases, and 11 bases lay in between. This CDR3 is built from 12 residues. The CDR3 bases are TGTGCCTGGAGTAAACAACGGGGCGAGCAGTACTTC. Translated: CAWSKQRGEQYF.

This clonotype was seen at least ten times. This rearrangement joins TRBV11-2 to TRBJ2-2; 8 bases map to TRBD2. This CDR3 has 17 amino acids. Trimming removed 4 bases from V and 5 bases from J; junction bases left unmatched: 12. In germline, CDR1 is SGHAT, CDR2 FQNNGV. The DNA of the CDR3 is TGTGCCAGCAGCTCTCCCCGAGATTCTAGCGGGACCGGGGAGCTGTTTTTT. Amino acid sequence: CASSSPRDSSGTGELFF.

This clonotype has only a few counts. The chain joins TRBV20-1 to TRBJ1-1, with no clear D. Trimming removed 0 bases at V and 8 bases at J, with 16 bases between. This CDR3 is 14 amino acids long. CDR1 is DFQATT and CDR2 is SNEGSKA in the germline V gene (reference sequence). As DNA, the CDR3 is TGCAGTGCTAGAGATTTTGGGAGCGCCGGGGAAGCTTTCTTT. It yields the protein CSARDFGSAGEAFF.

In its sample, this clonotype was seen many times. The gene calls are TRBV6-5 and TRBJ2-1, with D perhaps assigned TRBD1 or TRBD2 (7 bases each). The CDR3 is 15 residues long. From germline, CDR1 is MNHEY and CDR2 SVGAGI. Trimming removed 2 bases from V and 7 bases from J, with 15 bases in between. CDR3 coding DNA: TGTGCCAGCAGTTACAGACAGGGAGGGGGGAATGAGCAGTTCTTC. Its protein product is CASSYRQGGGNEQFF.

This clonotype was seen ten or more times. This rearrangement joins TRBV4-1 to TRBJ1-5, with no clear D. CDR3 length: 15 residues. Trimming shortened V by 0 bases and J by 1 base, and 7 bases separated the two germline ends. Germline CDR1 is MGHRA and CDR2 is YSYEKL. The CDR3 nucleotides are TGCGCCAGCAGCCAAGATCGAGGGAGCAATCAGCCCCAGCATTTT. The encoded protein is CASSQDRGSNQPQHF.